Listed below are T cell receptor beta chains from one sample, sequenced in a study of blood T cells in healthy people across ages. TCRdb re-analysed the 5' RACE reads in MiXCR, keeping a single row per CDR3 protein. The sample has 870,000 or so distinct CDR3 sequences; more than 25% are singletons. The specimen was blood. These receptors came from a woman aged 80 or over in good health. Both conserved end residues are part of each CDR3. The D gene is left open where the match is weak. Part of the rows lack a size; the others show once, few, many or a class for expanded clones.

14	many	.	TRBV15	TRBJ2-7	TGTGCCACCAGCAGAGAGGCAGGGACCTACGAGCAGTACTTC	CATSREAGTYEQYF
18	few	.	TRBV21-1	TRBJ1-5	TGTGCCAGCAGCAAAGTCATATCAGGGGAGATTAGCAATCAGCCCCAGCATTTT	CASSKVISGEISNQPQHF
14	.	.	TRBV12-3/TRBV12-4	TRBJ1-1	TGTGCCAGCGGCCTGGCCGTGAGGAACACTGAAGCTTTCTTT	CASGLAVRNTEAFF
14	many	TRBD1	TRBV4-2	TRBJ1-5	TGTGCCAGCAGCGAACAGGGGGCTAGTCAGCCCCAGCATTTT	CASSEQGASQPQHF
13	.	TRBD2	TRBV2	TRBJ2-3	TGTGTCAGCAGCATCGGGGGGGCGGATACGCAGTATTTT	CVSSIGGADTQYF
15	many	.	TRBV6-2/TRBV6-3	TRBJ2-1	TGTGCCAGCAGTTACTCGAGAACGTGGAACAATGAGCAGTTCTTC	CASSYSRTWNNEQFF
14	many	.	TRBV5-1	TRBJ2-1	TGCGCCAGCAGCTTGTCTGGGGCGAACGATGAGCAGTTCTTC	CASSLSGANDEQFF
14	.	.	TRBV9	TRBJ1-4	TGTGCCAGCAGTCGGGGATCGAGTAATGAAAAACTGTTTTTT	CASSRGSSNEKLFF
14	.	.	TRBV7-2	TRBJ2-1	TGTGCCAGCAGAAGGGGCGGGGCGGTCAATGAGCAGTTCTTC	CASRRGGAVNEQFF
13	many	TRBD1	TRBV7-2	TRBJ1-2	TGTGCCAGCAGCCCCGGGACAGCTCTTAGTGACACCTTC	CASSPGTALSDTF
13	many	TRBD1	TRBV25-1	TRBJ2-1	TGTGCCAGCAGCATGGACAGGTACAATGAGCAGTTCTTC	CASSMDRYNEQFF
11	many	.	TRBV24-1	TRBJ1-2	TGTGCCACGGGGGAAGGCTATGGCTACACCTTC	CATGEGYGYTF
15	.	TRBD2	TRBV12-3/TRBV12-4	TRBJ2-7	TGTGCCAGCAGTTTTTCTAGCGGGGTTAGTTACGAGCAGTACTTC	CASSFSSGVSYEQYF
14	many	.	TRBV10-3	TRBJ2-5	TGTGCCATCAGTGAGTCCGGACAGCAAGAGACCCAGTACTTC	CAISESGQQETQYF
17	many	TRBD1	TRBV6-1	TRBJ2-3	TGTGCCAGCAGTGAAGCGCTAAAGACAGGGTACACAGATACGCAGTATTTT	CASSEALKTGYTDTQYF
14	few	TRBD2	TRBV12-3/TRBV12-4	TRBJ2-3	TGTGCCAGCAGTCATCGGGAGGGCCCAGATATGGAATATTTT	CASSHREGPDMEYF
15	.	.	TRBV12-3/TRBV12-4	TRBJ2-3	TGTGCCAGCAGTCTTGGGAGCCTGCGCACAGATACGCAGTATTTT	CASSLGSLRTDTQYF
16	many	TRBD2	TRBV27	TRBJ2-3	TGTGCCAGCAGACTACTAGCGGGGGGTAGGGCAGATACGCAGTATTTT	CASRLLAGGRADTQYF
17	.	TRBD1	TRBV6-2/TRBV6-3	TRBJ2-2	TGTGCCAGCAGTTTACAGGGGGCGTCGAGGGGGACCGGGGAGCTGTTTTTT	CASSLQGASRGTGELFF
13	.	.	TRBV2	TRBJ2-2	TGTGCCAGCCTAGAGAGGGAGAGCGGGGAGCTGTTTTTT	CASLERESGELFF
16	few	.	TRBV6-2/TRBV6-3	TRBJ2-7	TGTGCCAGCAGTTCGCTACTAGCAAGGGCCTACAATGAGCAGTACTTC	CASSSLLARAYNEQYF
13	.	TRBD1	TRBV6-1	TRBJ1-1	TGTGCCAGCAGTCGCGGACAGGAACCTAAAGCTTTCTTT	CASSRGQEPKAFF
15	.	TRBD1	TRBV6-2/TRBV6-3	TRBJ1-6	TGTGCCAACAGCCTTCGAGGGACAGGGGTCGCACCCCTCCACTTT	CANSLRGTGVAPLHF
14	.	TRBD1	TRBV4-3	TRBJ1-2	TGCGCCAGCAGCCAAGAGGGACAGGGACAGGGCTACACCTTC	CASSQEGQGQGYTF
14	many	TRBD1	TRBV10-1	TRBJ1-6	TGCGCCAGCAGTCCCGACAGGGGAAATTCACCCCTCCACTTT	CASSPDRGNSPLHF
13	many	.	TRBV20-1	TRBJ2-5	TGCAGTGCTAGGTTACAGGGATCGGAGACCCAGTACTTC	CSARLQGSETQYF
17	.	TRBD1	TRBV20-1	TRBJ2-5	TGCAGTGCTAGGACTACATACGGGACAGACATTATATCGCAGCAGTACTTC	CSARTTYGTDIISQQYF
14	many	.	TRBV20-1	TRBJ2-7	TGCAGTGCTTTAAGGGGGGGGGGGCGCGACGAGCAGTACTTC	CSALRGGGRDEQYF
13	many	.	TRBV21-1	TRBJ2-7	TGTGCCAGAAGAAGGGCCCGATCTAACGAGCAGTACTTC	CARRRARSNEQYF
17	many	.	TRBV10-3	TRBJ2-3	TGTGCCATCAGTGAGTCGAGAGGGAGTCCTAGCACAGATACGCAGTATTTT	CAISESRGSPSTDTQYF
12	many	.	TRBV5-1	TRBJ1-2	TGCGCCAGCAGCTTGGCTGGAGAAGGCTACACCTTC	CASSLAGEGYTF
13	.	.	TRBV12-3/TRBV12-4	TRBJ1-1	TGTGCCAGCAGTTTAGCGGCAGGGGTGGCAGCTTTCTTT	CASSLAAGVAAFF
15	.	.	TRBV11-3	TRBJ2-1	TGTGCCAGCAGCCGAGACAGTGGTCCCTACAATGAGCAGTTCTTC	CASSRDSGPYNEQFF
13	many	.	TRBV6-2/TRBV6-3	TRBJ1-2	TGTGCCAGCAGTTCCACAGGAACTCATGGCTACACCTTC	CASSSTGTHGYTF
16	.	TRBD2	TRBV3-1	TRBJ2-2	TGTGCCAGCAGCCGTTTAGCGGGGGGGCCTGTCGGGGAGCTGTTTTTT	CASSRLAGGPVGELFF
14	many	TRBD1	TRBV12-3/TRBV12-4	TRBJ1-6	TGTGCCAGCAGTAGGACAGGGAATAATTCACCCCTCCACTTT	CASSRTGNNSPLHF
14	.	.	TRBV5-1	TRBJ2-7	TGCGCCAGCAGCTTGGCCGCCCATTCCTACGAGCAGTACTTC	CASSLAAHSYEQYF
13	.	TRBD2	TRBV28	TRBJ2-1	TGTGCCAGCACTGGACTAGCGGTCAATGAGCAGTTCTTC	CASTGLAVNEQFF
19	many	TRBD2	TRBV7-9	TRBJ2-1	TGTGCCAGCAGCCAAAAAAAGTTAATAGCGGGAGTCGGGTACAATGAGCAGTTCTTC	CASSQKKLIAGVGYNEQFF
14	few	.	TRBV5-1	TRBJ2-3	TGCGCCAGCAGCCCGAGCGGGCCCACAGATACGCAGTATTTT	CASSPSGPTDTQYF
18	few	.	TRBV12-3/TRBV12-4	TRBJ2-2	TGTGCCAGCAGTTTATCTACGGTACTATTTAGACACACCGGGGAGCTGTTTTTT	CASSLSTVLFRHTGELFF
14	.	.	TRBV30	TRBJ1-2	TGTGCCTGGAGTGTACAATCAGGGCCCTATGGCTACACCTTC	CAWSVQSGPYGYTF
13	many	TRBD1	TRBV24-1	TRBJ2-3	TGTGCCACCAAGGACAGGGGAACAGATACGCAGTATTTT	CATKDRGTDTQYF
15	few	TRBD1	TRBV3-1	TRBJ2-7	TGTGCCAGCAGCCCACCGGGACAGATGACCAATGAGCAGTACTTC	CASSPPGQMTNEQYF
15	.	TRBD1	TRBV5-5	TRBJ2-7	TGTGCCAGCAGCACCGGGACAGCCACTCTTTACGAGCAGTACTTC	CASSTGTATLYEQYF
12	.	.	TRBV14	TRBJ1-1	TGTGCCAGCAGCCAAGATTGTGGTGGAACTTTCTTT	CASSQDCGGTFF